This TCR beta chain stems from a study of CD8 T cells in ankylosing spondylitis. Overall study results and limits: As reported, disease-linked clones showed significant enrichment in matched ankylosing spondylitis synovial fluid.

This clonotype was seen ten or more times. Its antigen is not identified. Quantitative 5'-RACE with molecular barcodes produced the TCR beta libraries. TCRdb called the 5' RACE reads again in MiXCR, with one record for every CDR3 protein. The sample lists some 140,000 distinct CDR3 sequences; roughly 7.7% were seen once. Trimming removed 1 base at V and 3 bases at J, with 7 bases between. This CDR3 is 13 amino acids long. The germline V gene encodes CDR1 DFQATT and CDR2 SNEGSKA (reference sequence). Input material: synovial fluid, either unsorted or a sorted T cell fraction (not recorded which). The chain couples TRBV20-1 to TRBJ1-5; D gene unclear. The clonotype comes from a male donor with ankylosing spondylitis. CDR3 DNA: TGCAGTGCTAGAGGGACCGTCAATCAGCCCCAGCATTTT. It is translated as CSARGTVNQPQHF.